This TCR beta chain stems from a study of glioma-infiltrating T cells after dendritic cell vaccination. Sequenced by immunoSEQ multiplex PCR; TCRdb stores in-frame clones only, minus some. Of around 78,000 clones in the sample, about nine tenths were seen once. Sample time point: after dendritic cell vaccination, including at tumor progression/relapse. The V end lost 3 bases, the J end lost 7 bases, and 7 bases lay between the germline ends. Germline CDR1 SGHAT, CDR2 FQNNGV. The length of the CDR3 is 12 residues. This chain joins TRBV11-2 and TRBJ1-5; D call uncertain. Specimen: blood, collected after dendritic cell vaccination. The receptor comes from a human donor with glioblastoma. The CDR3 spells CASSFEEQPQHF. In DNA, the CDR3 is TGTGCCAGCAGCTTCGAGGAGCAGCCCCAGCATTTT.